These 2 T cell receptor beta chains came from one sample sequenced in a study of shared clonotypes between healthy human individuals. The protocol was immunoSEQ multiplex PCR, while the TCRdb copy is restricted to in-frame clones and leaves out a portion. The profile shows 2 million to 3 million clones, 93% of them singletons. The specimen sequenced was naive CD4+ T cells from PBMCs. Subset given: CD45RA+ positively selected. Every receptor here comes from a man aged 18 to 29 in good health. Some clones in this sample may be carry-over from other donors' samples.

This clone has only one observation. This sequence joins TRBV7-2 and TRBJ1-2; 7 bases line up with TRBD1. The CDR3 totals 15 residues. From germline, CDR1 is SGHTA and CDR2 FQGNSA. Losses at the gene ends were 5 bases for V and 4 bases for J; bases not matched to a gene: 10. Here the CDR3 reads CASSPHLDRSYGYTF. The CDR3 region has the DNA TGTGCCAGCAGCCCACACCTGGACAGGAGCTATGGCTACACCTTC.

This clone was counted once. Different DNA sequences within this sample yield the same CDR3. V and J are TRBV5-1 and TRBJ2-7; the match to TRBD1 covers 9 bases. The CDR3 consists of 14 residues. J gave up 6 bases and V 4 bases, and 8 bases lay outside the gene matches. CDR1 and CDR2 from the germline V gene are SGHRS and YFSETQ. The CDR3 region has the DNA TGCGCCAGCAGCCCGGGACAGGGTGGGTCCGAGCAGTACTTC. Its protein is CASSPGQGGSEQYF.